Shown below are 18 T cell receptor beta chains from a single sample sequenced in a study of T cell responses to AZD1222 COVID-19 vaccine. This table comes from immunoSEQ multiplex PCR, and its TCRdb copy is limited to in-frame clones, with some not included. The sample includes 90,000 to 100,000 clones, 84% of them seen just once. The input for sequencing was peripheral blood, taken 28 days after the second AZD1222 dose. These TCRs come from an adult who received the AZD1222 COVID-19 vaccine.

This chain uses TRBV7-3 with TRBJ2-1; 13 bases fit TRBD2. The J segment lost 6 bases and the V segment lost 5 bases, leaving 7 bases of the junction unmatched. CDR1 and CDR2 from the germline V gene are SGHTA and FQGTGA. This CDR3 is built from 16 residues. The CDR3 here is CASSLLAGGPINEQFF. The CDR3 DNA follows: TGTGCCAGCAGCCTACTAGCGGGAGGGCCTATCAATGAGCAGTTCTTC.

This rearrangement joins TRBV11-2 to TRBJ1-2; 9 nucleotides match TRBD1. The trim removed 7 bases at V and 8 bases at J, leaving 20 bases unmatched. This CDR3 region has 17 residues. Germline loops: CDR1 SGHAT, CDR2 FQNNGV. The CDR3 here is CASTPPGQGSLTGGYTF. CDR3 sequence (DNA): TGTGCCAGCACCCCTCCGGGACAGGGATCCCTGACGGGGGGCTACACCTTC.

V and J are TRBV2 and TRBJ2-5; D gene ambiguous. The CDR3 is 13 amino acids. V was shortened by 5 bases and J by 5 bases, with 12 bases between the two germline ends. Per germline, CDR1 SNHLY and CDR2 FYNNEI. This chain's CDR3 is CASSSGSEETQYF. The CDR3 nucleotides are TGTGCCAGCAGTTCCGGGTCAGAGGAGACCCAGTACTTC.

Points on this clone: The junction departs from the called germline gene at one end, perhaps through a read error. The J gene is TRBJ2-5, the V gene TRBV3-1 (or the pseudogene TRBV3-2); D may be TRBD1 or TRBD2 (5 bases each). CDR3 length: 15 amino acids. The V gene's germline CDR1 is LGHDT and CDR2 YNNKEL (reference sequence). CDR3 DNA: TGTGCCAGCAGACAAGGTGGGGGATGGCAGGAGACCCAGTACTTC. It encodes CASRQGGGWQETQYF.

The CDR3 DNA reads TGTGCTAGTGCGGGGCTAGCGGGGGCCTACAATGAGCAGTTCTTC. The encoded protein is CASAGLAGAYNEQFF. V is TRBV12-5 and J is TRBJ2-1; 10 bases are a match to TRBD2. The CDR3 totals 15 residues. V shed 7 bases, J shed 2 bases, and the junction held 5 bases outside the gene matches. Germline V gives CDR1 LGHNT, CDR2 FRNRAP.

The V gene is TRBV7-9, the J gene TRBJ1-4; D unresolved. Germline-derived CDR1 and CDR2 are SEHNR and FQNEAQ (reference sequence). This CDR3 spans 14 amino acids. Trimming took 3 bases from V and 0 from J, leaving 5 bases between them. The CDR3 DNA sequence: TGTGCCAGCAGCTTGGGTGCAACTAATGAAAAACTGTTTTTT. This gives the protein CASSLGATNEKLFF.

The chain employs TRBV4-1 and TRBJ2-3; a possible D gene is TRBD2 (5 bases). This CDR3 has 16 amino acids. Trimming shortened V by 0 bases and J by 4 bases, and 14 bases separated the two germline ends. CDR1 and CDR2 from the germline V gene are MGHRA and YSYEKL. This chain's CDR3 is CASSQEASLMADTQYF. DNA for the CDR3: TGCGCCAGCAGCCAAGAGGCTAGCTTGATGGCAGATACGCAGTATTTT.

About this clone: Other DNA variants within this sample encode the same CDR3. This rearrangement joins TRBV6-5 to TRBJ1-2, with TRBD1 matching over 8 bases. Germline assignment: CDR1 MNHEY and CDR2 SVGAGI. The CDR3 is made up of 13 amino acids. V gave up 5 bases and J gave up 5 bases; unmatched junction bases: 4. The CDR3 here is CASSPTGDYGYTF. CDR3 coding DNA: TGTGCCAGCAGTCCGACAGGGGATTATGGCTACACCTTC.

CDR3 nucleotide sequence: TGCGCCAGCTCCCAACAGGGGGAAGATAACACCATATATTTT. It yields the protein CASSQQGEDNTIYF. The J gene is TRBJ1-3, the V gene TRBV5-1; 8 bases map to TRBD1. The CDR3 sequence is 14 residues long. The germline gives CDR1 SGHRS, CDR2 YFSETQ. J gave up 7 bases and V 7 bases, and 10 bases lay outside the gene matches.

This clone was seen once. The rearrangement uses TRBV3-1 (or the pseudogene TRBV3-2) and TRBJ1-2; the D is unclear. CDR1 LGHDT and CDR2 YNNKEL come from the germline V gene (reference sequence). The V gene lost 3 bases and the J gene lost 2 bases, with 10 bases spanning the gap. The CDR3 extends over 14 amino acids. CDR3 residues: CASSHRVANYGYTF. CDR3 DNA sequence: TGTGCCAGCAGCCACCGGGTGGCGAACTATGGCTACACCTTC.

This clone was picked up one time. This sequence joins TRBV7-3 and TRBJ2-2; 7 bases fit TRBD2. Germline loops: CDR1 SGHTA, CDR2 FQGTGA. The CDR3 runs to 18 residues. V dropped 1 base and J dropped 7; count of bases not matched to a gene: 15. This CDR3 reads CASSLMGPGGGMSGELFF. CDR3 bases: TGTGCCAGCAGCTTAATGGGACCTGGCGGGGGAATGAGCGGGGAGCTGTTTTTT.

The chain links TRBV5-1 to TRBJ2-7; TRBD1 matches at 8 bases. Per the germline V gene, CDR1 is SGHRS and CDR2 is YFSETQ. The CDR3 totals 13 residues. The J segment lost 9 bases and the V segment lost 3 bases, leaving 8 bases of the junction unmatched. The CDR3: CASSWGQAAGQYF. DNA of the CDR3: TGCGCCAGCAGCTGGGGACAGGCCGCTGGGCAGTACTTC.

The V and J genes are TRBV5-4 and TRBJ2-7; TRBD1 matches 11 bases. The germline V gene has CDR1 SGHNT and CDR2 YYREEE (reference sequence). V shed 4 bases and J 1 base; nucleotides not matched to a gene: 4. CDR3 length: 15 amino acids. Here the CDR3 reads CASSPGTGGSYEQYF. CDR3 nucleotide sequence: TGTGCCAGCAGCCCCGGGACAGGGGGATCCTACGAGCAGTACTTC.

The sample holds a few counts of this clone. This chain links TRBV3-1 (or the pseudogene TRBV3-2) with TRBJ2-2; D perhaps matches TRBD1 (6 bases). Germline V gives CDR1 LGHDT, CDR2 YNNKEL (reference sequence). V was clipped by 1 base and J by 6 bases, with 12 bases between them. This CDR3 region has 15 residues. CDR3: CASSQGYSGAGELFF. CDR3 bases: TGTGCCAGCAGCCAAGGATACTCAGGGGCCGGGGAGCTGTTTTTT.

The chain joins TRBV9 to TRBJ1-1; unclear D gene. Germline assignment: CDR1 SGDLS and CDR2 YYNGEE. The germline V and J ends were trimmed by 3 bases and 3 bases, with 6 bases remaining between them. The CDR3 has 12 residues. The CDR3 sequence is CASSGDYTEAFF. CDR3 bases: TGTGCCAGCAGCGGAGACTACACTGAAGCTTTCTTT.

The CDR3 DNA sequence: TGTGCCAGCAGCCCCTACACAGGTGTTAACACTGAAGCTTTCTTT. Translating it yields CASSPYTGVNTEAFF. This chain uses TRBV7-7 with TRBJ1-1; possibly TRBD1 for D (5 bases). The CDR3 covers 15 residues. V was pared by 5 bases and J by 2 bases, with 15 bases between. Germline assignment: CDR1 SSHAT and CDR2 FNYEAQ (reference sequence).

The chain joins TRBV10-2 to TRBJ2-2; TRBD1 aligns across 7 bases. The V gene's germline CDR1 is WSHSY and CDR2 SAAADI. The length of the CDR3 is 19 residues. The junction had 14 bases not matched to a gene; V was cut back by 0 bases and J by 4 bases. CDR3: CASSESTGTVGRVTGELFF. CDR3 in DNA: TGCGCCAGCAGTGAGTCGACCGGGACAGTCGGGCGTGTCACCGGGGAGCTGTTTTTT.

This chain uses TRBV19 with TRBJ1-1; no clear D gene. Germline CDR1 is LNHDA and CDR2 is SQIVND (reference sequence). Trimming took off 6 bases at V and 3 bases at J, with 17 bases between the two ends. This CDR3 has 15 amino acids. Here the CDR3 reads CASRPRSQLHTEAFF. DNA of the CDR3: TGTGCCAGTAGGCCCAGGTCACAGCTGCACACTGAAGCTTTCTTT.